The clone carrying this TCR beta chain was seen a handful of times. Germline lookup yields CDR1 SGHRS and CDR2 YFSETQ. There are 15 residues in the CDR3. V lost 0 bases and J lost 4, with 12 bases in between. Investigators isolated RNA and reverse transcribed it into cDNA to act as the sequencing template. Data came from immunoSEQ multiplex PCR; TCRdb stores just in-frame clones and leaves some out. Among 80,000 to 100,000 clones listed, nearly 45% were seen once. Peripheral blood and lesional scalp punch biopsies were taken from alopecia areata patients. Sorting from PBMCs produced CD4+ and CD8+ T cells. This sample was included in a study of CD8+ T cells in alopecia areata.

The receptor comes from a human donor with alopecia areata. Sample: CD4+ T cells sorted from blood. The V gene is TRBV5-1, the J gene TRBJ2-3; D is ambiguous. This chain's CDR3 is CASSLGFQPADTQYF. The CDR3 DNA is TGCGCCAGCAGCTTGGGGTTTCAACCAGCAGATACGCAGTATTTT. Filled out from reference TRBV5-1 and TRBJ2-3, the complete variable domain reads KAGVTQTPRYLIKTRGQQVTLSCSPISGHRSVSWYQQTPGQGLQFLFEYFSETQRNKGNFPGRFSGRQFSNSRSEMNVSTLELGDSALYLCASSLGFQPADTQYFGPGTRLTVL.